This TCR beta chain was recorded in a study of blood T cell repertoires in COVID-19. This clone has a handful of counts. Original data processing: How many nucleated cells were present was estimated from reference gene primer amplification. Generated by immunoSEQ multiplex PCR, the TCRdb table keeps only in-frame clones and is missing some. V, J and clone size reflect that table, while D and trimming were determined from the DNA. The sample has over 150,000 clones, about 79% seen once. V shed 1 base, J shed 6 bases, and the junction held 3 bases outside the gene matches. Germline V gives CDR1 SGHVS, CDR2 FQNEAQ. The CDR3 is 14 amino acids.

The rearrangement uses TRBV7-8 and TRBJ2-1; 7 bases fit TRBD1. The TCR originated in a human donor in a cohort sampled during active COVID-19. Material for sequencing was peripheral blood. CDR3 sequence (DNA): TGTGCCAGCAGCTTAGGGGACAGTCTCAATGAGCAGTTCTTC. As protein: CASSLGDSLNEQFF. Full variable domain (outside the CDR3, taken from reference TRBV7-8 and TRBJ2-1): GAGVSQSPRYKVAKRGQDVALRCDPISGHVSLFWYQQALGQGPEFLTYFQNEAQLDKSGLPSDRFFAERPEGSVSTLKIQRTQQEDSAVYLCASSLGDSLNEQFFGPGTRLTVL.